This T cell receptor beta chain was obtained from a study of Ad26.COV2.S vaccination and SARS-CoV-2 variants (dated by TCRdb to about 2021). As for the study more broadly: Vaccine-arm donors were drawn from COV1001, a multicentre, randomized, double-blind, placebo-controlled phase I-IIa trial of Ad26.COV2.S in healthy adults. Sequencing of the TCRbeta repertoire served to evaluate the specificity and breadth of SARS-CoV-2-reactive T cell receptors following Ad26.COV2.S vaccination. Participants in the trial were split at random into five groups of five each, receiving low-dose or high-dose Ad26.COV2.S once or twice, or else placebo on both occasions. The TCR-sequenced set comprised around 32 samples: around 20 Ad26.COV2.S vaccine recipients, 5 placebo recipients and 8 SARS-CoV-2 convalescent individuals. Dosing of Ad26.COV2.S was intramuscular, at either 5x10^10 or 1x10^11 viral particles, delivered as one shot or as two shots spaced 56 days apart. Investigators did not know the trial group allocation while performing experiments and assessing outcomes. Points the paper makes about the study in general: The study was not powered for comparison of responses between vaccine doses or regimens. Compared with placebo recipients, Ad26.COV2.S recipients showed higher spike-specific TCR breadth (P = 0.0014). After vaccination, substantial breadth of spike-specific CD8+ and CD4+ T cell responses was reported. Vaccine and placebo recipients had comparable non-spike TCR breadth, which fits with the vaccine containing only spike. It was noted by the authors that total T cell responses may have been underestimated by the TCR breadth and depth analyses.

Deletion took 5 bases off V and 4 bases off J, with a span of 17 bases between the germline ends. The germline V gene (reference sequence) gives CDR1 as LNHDA and CDR2 as SQIVND. The CDR3 sequence holds 15 residues, the cysteine and phenylalanine included. The kept DNA is CDR3 alone, 45 bases in frame from the first base. The treatment or condition label of this sample denotes: some 19 received Ad26.COV2.S at low or high dose, single or two shots; roughly five received placebo; per-sample allocation not given. For vaccine and placebo recipients, repertoires were sequenced using samples collected on day 63 after the first injection. Cohort 1b enrolled 25 or so adults aged 18-55 years at a single site in Boston, USA, between 29 July and 7 August 2020. Ad26.COV2.S consisted of a replication-incompetent adenovirus type 26 vector by which a prefusion-stabilized SARS-CoV-2 spike protein from the original Wuhan strain was expressed.

Worth noting for this clone: Its specific antigen is unknown. Per-base quality was not reported, and no clone a single base away is much larger than it.

TCRbeta CDR3 regions were sequenced with the immunoSEQ Assay. After extraction, genomic DNA underwent amplification by bias-controlled multiplex PCR, followed by high-throughput sequencing. For the original study's pipeline: Collapsing and filtering of sequences were performed to quantify the absolute abundance of each unique TCRbeta CDR3 region. Usable DNA was measured by amplifying reference genes present in all nucleated cells, and TCRbeta template counts were normalized to that usable DNA to estimate T cell fraction. Repertoire TCRs were annotated as SARS-CoV-2-specific when V gene, CDR3 amino acid sequence and J gene were exactly matched to a known reactive TCR set. MIRA supplied the reference SARS-CoV-2 TCR set, which was filtered for enrichment in COVID-19-positive ImmuneCODE repertoires so that public or cross-reactive TCRs were removed. Using the MIRA antigens, annotated TCRs were further analysed by specific ORF or by position within an ORF. Breadth was defined as the number of annotated unique rearrangements divided by the total number of unique productive rearrangements, and depth was defined as the summed frequency of the annotated unique rearrangements. TCR breadth was compared between groups using two-sided Wilcoxon rank-sum tests. Not all clones reach the TCRdb copy of this immuneACCESS table, which keeps in-frame sequences only. Checked studies attribute under half of the gap to unresolved V genes and leave the rest unexplained. V and J calls and clone size are those listed in that table; D and trimming were worked out from the DNA. The sample includes a few hundred thousand clones, with roughly 90% observed a single time. The ten top clones hold about 4% of the sample.

The starting material was peripheral blood, obtained in a trial of Ad26.COV2.S vaccine versus placebo. This receptor was obtained from a person aged 18-60 years who received the Ad26.COV2.S COVID-19 vaccine or a placebo. Recombination linked TRBV19 to TRBJ1-1; the D gene is perhaps TRBD1, from 6 matching bases. Here is the DNA: TGTGCCAGTAGTCCAGGTTCAGGGGTCGGCACTGAAGCTTTCTTT. Translation gives CASSPGSGVGTEAFF.